This T cell receptor beta chain came from a study of blood T cell repertoires in COVID-19. About the study: COVID-19 samples collected from the United States, Italy and Spain covered acute and convalescent phases. Sources were T cells, B-cell-depleted T cells, or PBMCs; the material itself was cDNA or gDNA.

In the original processing: Reference gene primer amplification gave nucleated cell count estimates. Method: immunoSEQ multiplex PCR; TCRdb's copy keeps in-frame clones and lacks some. The DNA gave D and trimming, while V, J and clone size come from that table. The sample includes around 250,000 clones, around 83% of them seen just once. CDR1 MNHEY and CDR2 SVGAGI come from the germline V gene. This CDR3 has 13 amino acids. The ends lost 7 bases at V and 4 bases at J; junction bases unmatched: 1. This clonotype was obtained from a man aged 35 to 55 with active or convalescent COVID-19. This chain joins TRBV6-5 and TRBJ1-5, with 10 nucleotides matching TRBD1. The sequenced material came from peripheral blood. CDR3 sequence: CASKGQGNQPQHF. The CDR3 DNA reads TGTGCCAGCAAGGGACAGGGGAATCAGCCCCAGCATTTT.